Listed below are T cell receptor beta chains from one sample, sequenced in a study of T cells after posttransplantation cyclophosphamide. Here immunoSEQ multiplex PCR was the method, and the copy in TCRdb shows in-frame clones only, minus some. The sample contains about 24,000 clones, 86% of which appear only once. The specimen was PBMCs. These receptors came from a woman aged 55 to 70 with a blood cancer, CMV-positive, and with a related stem cell donor. CDR3s include the opening cysteine and the closing phenylalanine or tryptophan. D genes are given only for firm matches. Size is stated for part of the rows, as once, few or many counts, or as a class when the clone is expanded.

>TRBJ1-4|TRBV5-1|NA|few
CASSLVRGAEKLFF
TGCGCCAGCAGCTTGGTCAGGGGCGCAGAAAAACTGTTTTTT
>TRBJ1-1|TRBV19|NA|NA
CASSTQGRAEAFF
TGTGCCAGTAGTACCCAGGGAAGGGCTGAAGCTTTCTTT
>TRBJ2-2|TRBV11-2|TRBD2|NA
CATTPGGANTGELFF
TGTGCCACTACTCCGGGAGGGGCGAACACCGGGGAGCTGTTTTTT
>TRBJ2-3|TRBV5-1|TRBD2|NA
CASSLGTSSSTDTQYF
TGCGCCAGCAGCTTGGGGACTAGCTCTAGCACAGATACGCAGTATTTT
>TRBJ2-7|TRBV6-5|NA|NA
CASMSSVSYEQYF
TGTGCCAGCATGAGCAGCGTCTCCTACGAGCAGTACTTC
>TRBJ1-5|TRBV19|NA|NA
CASSIGGLSHGRQPQHF
TGTGCCAGTAGTATAGGCGGGCTTAGCCACGGAAGGCAGCCCCAGCATTTT
>TRBJ2-7|TRBV18|NA|NA
CASSSTGGPHEQYF
TGTGCCAGCTCCAGCACTGGAGGTCCCCACGAGCAGTACTTC
>TRBJ2-3|TRBV5-4|TRBD2|NA
CASSPLAGVGDTQYF
TGTGCCAGCAGCCCCTTAGCGGGAGTGGGTGATACGCAGTATTTT
>TRBJ1-4|TRBV19|TRBD1|NA
CASRGQAATNEKLFF
TGTGCCAGTAGGGGACAGGCTGCAACTAATGAAAAACTGTTTTTT
>TRBJ1-3|TRBV5-1|NA|NA
CASSPGPGNTIYF
TGCGCCAGCAGCCCAGGGCCTGGAAACACCATATATTTT
>TRBJ2-1|TRBV6-1|TRBD2|NA
CASTASGGYNEQFF
TGTGCCAGCACGGCTAGCGGGGGGTACAATGAGCAGTTCTTC
>TRBJ2-3|TRBV9|NA|NA
CASSPRVTDTQYF
TGTGCCAGCAGCCCCCGCGTCACAGATACGCAGTATTTT
>TRBJ2-1|TRBV15|NA|once
CATSSGEQPQFF
TGTGCCACCAGCAGCGGGGAGCAGCCTCAGTTCTTC
>TRBJ2-1|TRBV6-6|NA|NA
CAGSAGLWYEQFF
TGTGCCGGCTCTGCAGGACTCTGGTATGAGCAGTTCTTC
>TRBJ2-7|TRBV5-4|TRBD1|NA
CASSLGQGADEQYF
TGTGCCAGCAGCTTGGGGCAGGGGGCCGACGAGCAGTACTTC
>TRBJ2-3|TRBV7-9|TRBD2|NA
CASSFWTSGGDTQYF
TGTGCCAGCAGCTTCTGGACTAGCGGTGGGGATACGCAGTATTTT
>TRBJ2-7|TRBV19|TRBD2|NA
CASSRRGISGSSDEQYF
TGTGCCAGTAGTAGGCGGGGGATTAGCGGGAGTTCGGACGAGCAGTACTTC
>TRBJ1-2|TRBV6-5|NA|NA
CASTKGTTNYGYTF
TGTGCCAGCACCAAGGGGACTACAAACTATGGCTACACCTTC
>TRBJ2-1|TRBV4-1|TRBD2|NA
CASRAKLAGGVHEQFF
TGCGCCAGCAGGGCCAAATTAGCGGGAGGCGTCCATGAGCAGTTCTTC
>TRBJ2-4|TRBV19|TRBD1|NA
CASSIDRAVQYF
TGTGCCAGTAGTATCGACAGGGCGGTCCAGTACTTC
>TRBJ2-3|TRBV9|TRBD2|NA
CASSFSGVSTDTQYF
TGTGCCAGCAGCTTTAGCGGGGTTAGCACAGATACGCAGTATTTT
>TRBJ1-1|TRBV11-2|NA|NA
CASSPRRRLSGDKNTEAFF
TGTGCCAGCAGCCCTAGGCGCAGACTCTCAGGGGACAAGAACACTGAAGCTTTCTTT
>TRBJ1-1|TRBV6-5|NA|NA
CASNSDSRTEAFF
TGTGCCAGCAATTCCGACAGTAGGACTGAAGCTTTCTTT
>TRBJ2-7|TRBV5-6|TRBD2|NA
CASSLYGRLGYEQYF
TGTGCCAGCAGCTTATACGGGAGGTTAGGCTACGAGCAGTACTTC
>TRBJ2-1|TRBV4-2|TRBD2|NA
CASSQVSSSGRGEQFF
TGTGCCAGCAGCCAAGTTAGCTCTAGCGGGAGAGGTGAGCAGTTCTTC
>TRBJ1-5|TRBV19|NA|medium-sized
CASSIDSQGYQPQHF
TGTGCCAGTAGTATAGATTCCCAGGGATATCAGCCCCAGCATTTT
>TRBJ2-5|TRBV20-1|NA|NA
CSASEETQYF
TGCAGTGCTAGTGAGGAGACCCAGTACTTC
>TRBJ2-7|TRBV4-1|TRBD2|NA
CASSQSGRLPYEQYF
TGCGCCAGCAGCCAGAGCGGGAGGCTCCCCTACGAGCAGTACTTC
>TRBJ2-7|TRBV6-4|NA|NA
CASSPHDGSYEQYF
TGTGCCAGCAGCCCCCATGACGGGTCCTACGAGCAGTACTTC
>TRBJ2-7|TRBV5-1|NA|NA
CASSLAQRYEQYF
TGCGCCAGCAGCTTGGCCCAACGGTACGAGCAGTACTTC
>TRBJ1-2|TRBV30|TRBD1|NA
CAWSFRGLYGYTF
TGTGCCTGGAGTTTCAGGGGGCTCTATGGCTACACCTTC
>TRBJ1-6|TRBV4-1|NA|NA
CASSHGGNSPLHF
TGCGCCAGCAGCCATGGAGGGAATTCACCCCTCCACTTT
>TRBJ2-7|TRBV7-9|TRBD1|NA
CASSGPGQGAHEQYF
TGTGCCAGCAGCGGACCGGGACAGGGGGCCCACGAGCAGTACTTC
>TRBJ2-2|TRBV4-2|TRBD2|NA
CASSRGLAGESGELFF
TGTGCCAGCAGCCGGGGACTAGCGGGAGAAAGCGGGGAGCTGTTTTTT
>TRBJ2-7|TRBV7-6|TRBD2|NA
CASSRRPGLAESYEQYF
TGTGCCAGCAGCCGCAGACCGGGACTAGCGGAGTCCTACGAGCAGTACTTC
>TRBJ2-3|TRBV2|TRBD2|NA
CASRASGRIRDTQYF
TGTGCCAGCAGAGCTAGCGGGAGGATTAGAGATACGCAGTATTTT
>TRBJ1-5|TRBV27|TRBD1|NA
CASRSGQGATQHF
TGTGCCAGCAGATCCGGACAGGGGGCGACCCAGCATTTT
>TRBJ2-7|TRBV4-1|TRBD2|NA
CASSQGAQGLAGQVQYF
TGCGCCAGCAGCCAAGGGGCCCAGGGACTAGCGGGACAGGTGCAGTACTTC
>TRBJ1-4|TRBV4-1|NA|NA
CASSPLAGTINEKLFF
TGCGCCAGCAGCCCCCTGGCTGGGACTATTAATGAAAAACTGTTTTTT
>TRBJ1-1|TRBV19|NA|NA
CASSTNPRQSLNTEAFF
TGTGCCAGTAGTACCAACCCCAGACAGAGCCTGAACACTGAAGCTTTCTTT
>TRBJ2-1|TRBV6-1|TRBD2|NA
CASIWTSTYNEQFF
TGTGCCAGCATCTGGACTAGTACGTACAATGAGCAGTTCTTC
>TRBJ1-1|TRBV6-1|NA|NA
CASILGLLNTEAFF
TGTGCCAGCATCCTGGGACTACTAAACACTGAAGCTTTCTTT
>TRBJ2-1|TRBV9|TRBD2|NA
CASSLWSSGRVGENEQFF
TGTGCCAGCAGCCTTTGGAGTAGCGGGAGGGTTGGGGAAAATGAGCAGTTCTTC
>TRBJ2-3|TRBV6-5|TRBD2|once
CASSRGLAGVDTQYF
TGTGCCAGCAGTAGGGGACTAGCGGGAGTCGATACGCAGTATTTT
>TRBJ1-1|TRBV7-9|TRBD1|few
CASTSGGLNTEAFF
TGTGCCAGCACATCAGGGGGACTGAACACTGAAGCTTTCTTT
>TRBJ1-4|TRBV11-2|NA|NA
CASSSQGKLFF
TGTGCCAGCAGCTCGCAGGGAAAACTGTTTTTT
>TRBJ1-5|TRBV6-6|NA|NA
CASRKGGNQPQHF
TGTGCCAGCAGGAAAGGGGGCAATCAGCCCCAGCATTTT
>TRBJ2-7|TRBV27|NA|NA
CASSYREGYEQYF
TGTGCCAGCAGTTATCGGGAAGGCTACGAGCAGTACTTC
>TRBJ1-4|TRBV6-5|NA|NA
CASSPGQTTNEKLFF
TGTGCCAGCAGTCCCGGACAGACGACAAATGAAAAACTGTTTTTT
>TRBJ2-7|TRBV5-1|NA|NA
CASSLDWAPYEQYF
TGCGCCAGCAGCTTAGATTGGGCCCCCTACGAGCAGTACTTC
>TRBJ2-7|TRBV28|TRBD2|NA
CASSFSNSGLAGEVHF
TGTGCCAGCAGTTTTTCAAACTCGGGACTAGCGGGAGAAGTTCACTTC
>TRBJ2-5|TRBV5-1|TRBD2|NA
CASSLGTSGLLWETQYF
TGCGCCAGCAGCTTGGGGACTAGCGGGTTGTTGTGGGAGACCCAGTACTTC
>TRBJ2-1|TRBV4-1|TRBD1|NA
CASATGGAYNEQFF
TGCGCCAGCGCAACAGGGGGCGCCTACAATGAGCAGTTCTTC
>TRBJ2-7|TRBV19|TRBD2|NA
CASSIGLAGVLYEQYF
TGTGCCAGTAGTATTGGACTAGCGGGCGTTCTCTACGAGCAGTACTTC
>TRBJ2-3|TRBV6-1|TRBD2|NA
CASMLTSGTDTQYF
TGTGCCAGCATGCTGACTAGCGGCACAGATACGCAGTATTTT